The sequence of this TCR beta chain was determined in a study of post-analysis software for immune sequencing data. Each TCR beta cDNA library carried unique molecular identifiers. TCRdb passed the PCR reads through MiXCR, listing each CDR3 protein once. The sample has more than 500,000 distinct CDR3 sequences, about a third seen once. The sequencing sample was made of blood. The origin of this receptor is a girl aged 2-17 years with multiple sclerosis.

The CDR3 spells CASSLNWGMGGYTF. Here the CDR3 DNA reads TGTGCCAGCAGCTTAAATTGGGGGATGGGGGGCTACACCTTC. This rearrangement joins TRBV7-8 to TRBJ1-2; a possible D gene is TRBD1 (5 bases). The V end lost 2 bases, the J end lost 8 bases, and 15 bases lay between the germline ends. The length of the CDR3 is 14 residues. Germline CDR1 and CDR2: SGHVS and FQNEAQ. Together with reference TRBV7-8 and TRBJ1-2, the CDR3 gives the full variable domain: GAGVSQSPRYKVAKRGQDVALRCDPISGHVSLFWYQQALGQGPEFLTYFQNEAQLDKSGLPSDRFFAERPEGSVSTLKIQRTQQEDSAVYLCASSLNWGMGGYTFGSGTRLTVV.